This T cell receptor (beta chain) comes out of a study of cytomegalovirus exposure and HLA in healthy donors. Findings of the study overall: The dataset shows that most TCR sequences were rare, while some public TCRs occurred in many donors. The listing of 150 to 200 TCR beta chains classed them as cytomegalovirus-associated. CMV serostatus was the sole immune exposure information available.

Trimming removed 5 bases from V and 5 bases from J, with 9 bases in between. This CDR3 spans 12 amino acids. The germline CDR1 and CDR2 sequences are SGHTA and FQGNSA. In regard to this clone: Antigen unknown.

Primers: 60 Vbeta forward and 13 Jbeta reverse. Data came from immunoSEQ multiplex PCR; TCRdb stores just in-frame clones and leaves some out. This sample has under 120,000 clones; around three quarters occur once, and the top ten carry more than 2%. Though probably carrying unrecorded immune exposures, donors were nominally healthy at sampling. The genes are TRBV7-2 and TRBJ1-2; D gene uncertain. The sequence derives from a man between 45 and 60 years old in good health and CMV-seropositive. Source material: PBMCs. The chain's CDR3 is CASSGSGYGYTF. The CDR3 DNA reads TGTGCCAGCAGCGGTTCCGGTTATGGCTACACCTTC.